The present T cell receptor beta chain was sequenced within a study of T cell responses to AZD1222 COVID-19 vaccine. Germline V gene lookup returns CDR1 KGHDR and CDR2 SFDVKD. V lost 7 bases and J 1 base, leaving 13 bases between the germline ends. There are 15 residues in the CDR3. The protocol was immunoSEQ multiplex PCR, while the TCRdb copy is restricted to in-frame clones and leaves out a portion. The sample includes approximately 190,000 clones, under 95% of them seen just once. Specimen: peripheral blood, collected on day 0 of AZD1222 vaccination. The chain has TRBV24-1 and TRBJ2-1; D uncertain. The TCR comes from an adult in good health. CDR3 bases: TGTGCCACCAGCGATCCCCTGGAGTCCTACAATGAGCAGTTCTTC. It is translated as CATSDPLESYNEQFF.